The 8 T cell receptor beta chains below come from one sample, sequenced in a study of T cells after yellow fever vaccination. TCRdb independently ran MiXCR on the 5' RACE reads; one entry per CDR3 protein. Found here are roughly 170,000 distinct CDR3 sequences, approximately 6% of them singletons; the top ten hold about 2.8%. The source was CD4+ T cells sorted from PBMCs, collected on the day of the first yellow fever vaccination. The receptors come from a man between 18 and 35 years old who received the YFV17D yellow fever vaccine.

There are a few counts of this clonotype. The rearrangement joins TRBV20-1 to TRBJ2-7; a weak D match, TRBD1 (6 bases). Germline lookup yields CDR1 DFQATT and CDR2 SNEGSKA (reference sequence). The CDR3 extends over 12 amino acids. V was cut by 8 bases and J by 0 bases, with 11 bases left in between. The CDR3: CSLRGLSYEQYV. The CDR3, as DNA: TGCAGTCTCAGGGGCCTCTCCTACGAGCAGTACGTC.

Many counts were recorded for this clonotype. CDR3 loop: CSVARAGELFF. CDR3 DNA: TGCAGCGTTGCAAGGGCCGGGGAGCTGTTTTTT. This rearrangement joins TRBV29-1 to TRBJ2-2; D not resolved. This CDR3 region has 11 residues. V was trimmed by 4 bases and J by 6 bases, leaving 6 bases between them. Germline V CDR1 and CDR2: SQVTM, ANQGSEA.

Comment on this clonotype: A junction boundary mismatches the germline segment, possibly from a read error. The chain has TRBV12-3 or TRBV12-4 and TRBJ2-4; TRBD1 is a possible D gene (5 bases). This CDR3 spans 14 amino acids. The CDR3 DNA reads TGTCCCAGCAGTTTTATGGGGCTCAAAAACATTCAGTACTTC. Its protein product is CPSSFMGLKNIQYF.

This chain uses TRBV12-3 or TRBV12-4 with TRBJ2-3; tentative D call: TRBD2 (6 bases). This CDR3 is built from 17 residues. Trimming removed 3 bases at V and 7 bases at J, with 23 bases between. CDR3 nucleotides: TGTGCCAGCAGTTTGGGTCCCATTGTCGGGAGACGAAATACGCAGTATTTT. Its protein is CASSLGPIVGRRNTQYF.

Points on this clonotype: A much larger clone is a single base away; this may be a read error. The V and J genes are TRBV3-1 and TRBJ2-1, with a possible D match to TRBD2 (6 bases). The V gene lost 6 bases and the J gene lost 2 bases, with 17 bases spanning the gap. CDR1 and CDR2 from the germline V gene are LGHDT and YNNKEL (reference sequence). The CDR3 totals 16 residues. As DNA, the CDR3 is TGTGCCAGCAGTTATAGGAGGGCCCTAACCTACAATGAGCAGTTCTTC. It specifies CASSYRRALTYNEQFF.

This chain joins TRBV5-1 and TRBJ2-5; 10 nucleotides align to TRBD2. Trimming took 4 bases from V and 1 from J; bases not matched to a gene: 4. This CDR3 contains 15 residues. Per germline, CDR1 SGHRS and CDR2 YFSETQ. The CDR3 coding sequence is TGCGCCAGCAGCCAACTAGCGGGGCGCCAAGAGACCCAGTACTTC. This codes for CASSQLAGRQETQYF.

This clonotype was seen ten or more times. This chain joins TRBV10-3 and TRBJ2-5; D is unclear. Trimming removed 5 bases at V and 6 bases at J, with 10 bases between. The germline gives CDR1 ENHRY, CDR2 SYGVKD. The CDR3 runs to 12 residues. This chain's CDR3 is CAISREEQTQYF. CDR3 DNA: TGTGCCATCAGTAGGGAAGAGCAGACCCAGTACTTC.

This chain joins TRBV11-3 and TRBJ2-1; D may be TRBD2 (7 bases). Germline lookup yields CDR1 SGHNT and CDR2 YENEEA. Trimming removed 5 bases at V and 10 bases at J, with 27 bases between. The CDR3 is made up of 17 amino acids. Written as DNA, the CDR3 is TGTGCCAGCAGCACAGAATGGGGGTTGGGGGGGGGCGAGGAGCAGTTCTTC. Residues: CASSTEWGLGGGEEQFF.